This TCR beta chain originates from a study of blood T cell repertoires in COVID-19. Across the study: PBMCs, B-cell-depleted T cells, or T cells were the source of the cDNA or gDNA that made up the material.

This clone was found a few times. CDR3 size: 13 residues. J was trimmed by 5 bases and V by 1 base; bases with no gene match: 1. Germline values: CDR1 SEHNR, CDR2 FQNEAQ (reference sequence). Produced via immunoSEQ multiplex PCR; TCRdb's table is partial and in-frame only. The sample consists of about 110,000 clones, approximately 90% of them appearing once. The source material was peripheral blood. The gene calls are TRBV7-9 and TRBJ1-2; TRBD1 agrees at 7 bases. The receptor was isolated from a woman older than 75 with acute or convalescent COVID-19. CDR3 loop: CASSLDRGYGYTF. CDR3 bases: TGTGCCAGCAGCTTAGACAGGGGATATGGCTACACCTTC.